This T cell receptor (beta chain) was found in a study of T cell changes during pregnancy in multiple sclerosis. Assay: immunoSEQ multiplex PCR; the TCRdb copy retains only in-frame clones and omits some. The sample lists tens of thousands of clones, 91% occurring once. The germline CDR1 and CDR2 sequences are MDHEN and SYDVKM. This CDR3 comprises 15 residues. V shed 5 bases, J shed 0 bases, and the junction held 2 bases outside the gene matches. This specimen consisted of CD4+ T cells from peripheral blood mononuclear cells, obtained after pregnancy. This receptor was obtained from a female donor in good health, enrolled as a control in a pregnancy study. The rearrangement joins TRBV28 to TRBJ2-1; TRBD1 aligns across 9 bases. CDR3 in amino acids: CASSLQGASYNEQFF. DNA for the CDR3: TGTGCCAGCAGTCTACAGGGGGCCTCCTACAATGAGCAGTTCTTC. Using reference TRBV28 and TRBJ2-1 for the parts outside the CDR3, the full variable domain is DVKVTQSSRYLVKRTGEKVFLECVQDMDHENMFWYRQDPGLGLRLIYFSYDVKMKEKGDIPEGYSVSREKKERFSLILESASTNQTSMYLCASSLQGASYNEQFFGPGTRLTVL.